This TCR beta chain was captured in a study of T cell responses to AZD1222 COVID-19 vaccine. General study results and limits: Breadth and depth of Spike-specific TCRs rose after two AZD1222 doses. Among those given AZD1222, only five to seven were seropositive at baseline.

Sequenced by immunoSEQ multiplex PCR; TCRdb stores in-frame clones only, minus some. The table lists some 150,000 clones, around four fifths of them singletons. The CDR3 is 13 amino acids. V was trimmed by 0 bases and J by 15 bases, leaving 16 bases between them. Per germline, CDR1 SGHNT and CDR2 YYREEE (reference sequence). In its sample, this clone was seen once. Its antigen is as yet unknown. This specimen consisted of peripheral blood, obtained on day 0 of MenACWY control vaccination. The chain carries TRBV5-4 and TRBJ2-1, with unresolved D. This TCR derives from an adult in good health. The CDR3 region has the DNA TGTGCCAGCAGCTTGGATCGCGTGCCTAGTATGTTCTTC. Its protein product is CASSLDRVPSMFF.